This is a list of T cell receptor beta chains from one sample in a study of blood T cell repertoires in COVID-19. Measured with immunoSEQ multiplex PCR; TCRdb has only the in-frame clones, and not every one. This sample carries approximately 75,000 clones, approximately 80% of them seen once, and the ten largest clones take 9.5% to 15%. Material: peripheral blood. Receptors were obtained from a man aged 45-65 years with COVID-19, enrolled during active disease. Both conserved end residues are trimmed from each CDR3.

v_call	j_call	cdr3_aa
TRBV5-1	TRBJ2-1	ASRMGVAGYNEQF
TRBV24-1	TRBJ2-1	ATSDPSWKEAF
TRBV7-6	TRBJ1-1	ASSLVSGGSTEAF
TRBV19	TRBJ2-7	ATAGVGQGENEQY
TRBV30	TRBJ1-5	AWSVQSSQPQH
TRBV28	TRBJ1-2	ASSLEGPYGYT
TRBV4-3	TRBJ2-2	ASSYGTSGRANGELF
TRBV19	TRBJ2-2	ASSIKQGSTGELF
TRBV3-1/TRBV3-2	TRBJ2-7	ASSFSGGAYEQY
TRBV5-1	TRBJ2-7	ASSTGQGASSYEQY
TRBV19	TRBJ2-7	ASSISSGRSEQY
TRBV6-1	TRBJ1-1	ASSEGVLNEAF
TRBV6-5	TRBJ1-5	ASRTASNQPQH
TRBV27	TRBJ1-4	ASRLLATNEKLF
TRBV11-2	TRBJ2-2	ASRPSHPGQRNTGELF
TRBV27	TRBJ2-3	ASKDSGRATDTQY
TRBV3-1/TRBV3-2	TRBJ1-2	ASRQGQAYGYT
TRBV6-6	TRBJ1-5	ASSYGRVSNQPQH
TRBV7-9	TRBJ1-2	ASSFPTGSYGYT
TRBV27	TRBJ1-4	ASSHRGVGEKLF
TRBV4-1	TRBJ2-7	ASSHVDSYEQY
TRBV14	TRBJ1-1	ASSQAGGTEAF
TRBV12-3/TRBV12-4	TRBJ2-7	ASRLQGSYEQY
TRBV7-9	TRBJ1-1	ASRSWDGASEAF
TRBV10-3	TRBJ1-4	AISEGGEDEKLF
TRBV15	TRBJ2-6	ATSRGPRSGANVLT
TRBV29-1	TRBJ2-1	SVSDWNNEQF
TRBV20-1	TRBJ2-6	SASLAGTGDHQSVANVLT
TRBV5-1	TRBJ1-2	ASSLDIGAANPRYGYT
TRBV5-6	TRBJ1-2	ASSLEGLGYGYT
TRBV7-3	TRBJ2-1	ASSHWVASGYNEQF
TRBV18	TRBJ2-4	ASSPLSDSNIQY
TRBV28	TRBJ1-4	ASSFGGMSDEKLF
TRBV6-5	TRBJ1-1	ASSRGTGPTEAF
TRBV29-1	TRBJ2-2	SVAHSEGANTGELF
TRBV30	TRBJ2-2	AWNSGQRTGELF
TRBV11-2	TRBJ2-7	ASSLFSLAAIREQY
TRBV28	TRBJ2-1	ASSHTGQGDGEQF
TRBV30	TRBJ1-5	ASQGLNQPQH
TRBV19	TRBJ2-4	ASSPWFRPGAKNIQY